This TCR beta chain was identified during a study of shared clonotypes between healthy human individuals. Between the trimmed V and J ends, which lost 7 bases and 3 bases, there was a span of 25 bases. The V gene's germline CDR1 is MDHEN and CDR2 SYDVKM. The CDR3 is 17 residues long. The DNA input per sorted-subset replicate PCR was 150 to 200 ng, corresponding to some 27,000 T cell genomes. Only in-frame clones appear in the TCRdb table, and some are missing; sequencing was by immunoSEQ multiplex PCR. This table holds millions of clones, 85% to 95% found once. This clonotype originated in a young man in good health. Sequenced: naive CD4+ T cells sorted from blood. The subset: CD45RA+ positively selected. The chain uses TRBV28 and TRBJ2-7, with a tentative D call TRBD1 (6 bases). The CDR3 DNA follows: TGTGCCAGCACCGCTTCCCTGGGGGCAGGTGTTAACTACGAGCAGTACTTC. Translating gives CASTASLGAGVNYEQYF.